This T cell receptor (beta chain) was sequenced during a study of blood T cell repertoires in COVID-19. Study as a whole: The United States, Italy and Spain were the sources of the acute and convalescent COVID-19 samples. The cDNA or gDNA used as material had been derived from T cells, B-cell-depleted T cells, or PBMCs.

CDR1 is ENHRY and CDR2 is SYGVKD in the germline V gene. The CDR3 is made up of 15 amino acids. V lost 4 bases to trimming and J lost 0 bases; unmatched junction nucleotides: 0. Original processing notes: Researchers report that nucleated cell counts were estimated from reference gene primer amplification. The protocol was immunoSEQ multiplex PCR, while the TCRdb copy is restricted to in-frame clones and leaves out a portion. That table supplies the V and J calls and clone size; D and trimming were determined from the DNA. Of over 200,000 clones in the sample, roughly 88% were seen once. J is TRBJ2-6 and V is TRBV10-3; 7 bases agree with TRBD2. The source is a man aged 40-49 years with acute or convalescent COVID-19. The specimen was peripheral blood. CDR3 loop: CAISGGSSGANVLTF. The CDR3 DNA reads TGTGCCATCAGTGGCGGGAGCTCTGGGGCCAACGTCCTGACTTTC.